These 2 T cell receptor beta chains share one sample of origin, sequenced in a study of CD8 T cells in ankylosing spondylitis. Study observations and caveats: Ankylosing spondylitis blood appeared to be characterized by a TCR beta motif of roughly eight highly homologous variants.

In TCRdb, the 5' RACE reads were re-called with MiXCR into one record per CDR3 protein. This table holds roughly 220,000 distinct CDR3 sequences, 15% to 20% found once. These TCRs' antigens remain unknown. Sequencing used blood, either unsorted or a sorted T cell fraction (not recorded which). The origin of the receptors is a male donor with ankylosing spondylitis.

The genes are TRBV6-5 and TRBJ1-6, with D perhaps matching TRBD1 (6 bases). In germline, CDR1 is MNHEY, CDR2 SVGAGI. The CDR3 totals 19 residues. Between the trimmed V and J ends, which lost 2 bases and 0 bases, there was a span of 17 bases. The CDR3 region is CASSYQPAQDSSYNSPLHF. CDR3 DNA sequence: TGTGCCAGCAGTTACCAACCGGCGCAGGACAGCTCCTATAATTCACCCCTCCACTTT.

The table lists this clonotype with a few counts. V gene TRBV4-3 combines with J gene TRBJ2-3, with 9 bases lining up with TRBD2. The junction had 5 bases not matched to a gene; V was cut back by 0 bases and J by 1 base. Germline assignment: CDR1 LGHNA and CDR2 YSLEER. The CDR3 extends over 17 amino acids. As DNA, the CDR3 is TGCGCCAGCAGCCAAGATAAGGGCGGGAGGGGCACAGATACGCAGTATTTT. Its protein is CASSQDKGGRGTDTQYF.